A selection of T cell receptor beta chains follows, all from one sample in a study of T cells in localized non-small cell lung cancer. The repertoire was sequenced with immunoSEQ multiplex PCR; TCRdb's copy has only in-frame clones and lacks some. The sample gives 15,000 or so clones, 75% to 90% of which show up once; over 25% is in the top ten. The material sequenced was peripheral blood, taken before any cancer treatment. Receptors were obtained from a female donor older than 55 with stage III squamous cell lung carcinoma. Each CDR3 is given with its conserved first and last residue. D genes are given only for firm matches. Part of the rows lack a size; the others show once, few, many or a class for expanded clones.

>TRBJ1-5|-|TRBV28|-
CASSLSRNQPQHF
TGTGCCAGCAGTTTATCGCGCAATCAGCCCCAGCATTTT
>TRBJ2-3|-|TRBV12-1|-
CARVPGGQLRNTQYF
TGTGCCAGAGTTCCAGGGGGACAGCTGAGGAATACGCAGTATTTT
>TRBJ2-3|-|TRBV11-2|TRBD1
CASSVTGTVTDTQYF
TGTGCCAGCAGCGTAACCGGGACAGTCACAGATACGCAGTATTTT
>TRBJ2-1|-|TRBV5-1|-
CASSLETSRDEQFF
TGCGCCAGCAGCTTGGAAACTAGTAGGGATGAGCAGTTCTTC
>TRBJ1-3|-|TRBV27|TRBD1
CASSPRSGTGGPLGGNTIYF
TGTGCCAGCAGTCCCCGATCCGGGACAGGGGGCCCTCTGGGTGGAAACACCATATATTTT
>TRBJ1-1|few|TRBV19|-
CASSITGYTEAFF
TGTGCCAGTAGTATCACGGGATACACTGAAGCTTTCTTT
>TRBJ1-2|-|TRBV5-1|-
CASSLLGRNYGYTF
TGCGCCAGCAGTTTGTTGGGCCGGAACTATGGCTACACCTTC
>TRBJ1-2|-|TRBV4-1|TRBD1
CASRGDRGFHGYTF
TGCGCCAGCAGAGGGGACAGGGGATTTCATGGCTACACCTTC
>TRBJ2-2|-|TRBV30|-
CAWSFTGGTGELFF
TGTGCCTGGAGCTTTACCGGGGGCACCGGGGAGCTGTTTTTT
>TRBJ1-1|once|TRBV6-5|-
CASSPGLISEAFF
TGTGCCAGCAGCCCCGGACTTATTAGTGAAGCTTTCTTT
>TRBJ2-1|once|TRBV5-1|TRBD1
CASSLGGTGYHEQFF
TGCGCCAGCAGTCTTGGTGGGACAGGGTATCATGAGCAGTTCTTC
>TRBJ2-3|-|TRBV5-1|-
CASSLPPADTQYF
TGCGCCAGCAGCTTACCCCCGGCCGATACGCAGTATTTT
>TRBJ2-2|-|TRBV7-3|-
CASSLTAGANTGELFF
TGTGCCAGCAGCTTAACGGCAGGGGCGAACACCGGGGAGCTGTTTTTT
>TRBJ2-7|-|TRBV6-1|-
CASSVTGATYEQYF
TGTGCCAGCAGCGTAACGGGAGCTACCTACGAGCAGTACTTC
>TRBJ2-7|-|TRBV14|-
CASSLPLGRQKSYEQYF
TGTGCCAGCAGCCTCCCCCTGGGGAGACAGAAGTCCTACGAGCAGTACTTC
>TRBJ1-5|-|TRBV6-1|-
CASSEDWSQPQHF
TGTGCCAGCAGTGAGGATTGGAGTCAGCCCCAGCATTTT
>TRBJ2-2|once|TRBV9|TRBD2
CASSPIAGANTGELFF
TGTGCCAGCAGCCCAATAGCGGGGGCGAACACCGGGGAGCTGTTTTTT
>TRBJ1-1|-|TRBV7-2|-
CASSLPSGNDKAFF
TGTGCCAGCAGCTTACCATCGGGGAATGATAAAGCTTTCTTT
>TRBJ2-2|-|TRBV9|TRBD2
CASSVGLAGGSTGELFF
TGTGCCAGCAGCGTAGGACTAGCGGGGGGTTCGACCGGGGAGCTGTTTTTT
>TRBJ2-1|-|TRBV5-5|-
CASRTDLNNEQFF
TGTGCCAGCAGAACGGACCTTAACAATGAGCAGTTCTTC
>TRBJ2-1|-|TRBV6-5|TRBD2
CASRLAGQVWNEQFF
TGTGCCAGCAGACTAGCGGGACAGGTATGGAATGAGCAGTTCTTC
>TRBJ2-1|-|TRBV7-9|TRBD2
CASSFFRTSGGDPSEQFF
TGTGCCAGCAGCTTCTTTAGGACTAGCGGGGGGGACCCTAGTGAGCAGTTCTTC
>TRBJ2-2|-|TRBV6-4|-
CASSDRNTGELFF
TGTGCCAGCAGTGACAGGAACACCGGGGAGCTGTTTTTT
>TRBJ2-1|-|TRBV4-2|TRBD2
CASSQERLAGERQFF
TGTGCCAGCAGCCAAGAGCGACTAGCGGGAGAGCGGCAGTTCTTC
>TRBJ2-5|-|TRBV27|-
CASSRGGGGYF
TGTGCCAGCAGTCGAGGGGGGGGCGGGTACTTC
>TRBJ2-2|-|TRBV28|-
CASSFPLNTGELFF
TGTGCCAGCAGTTTCCCGTTAAACACCGGGGAGCTGTTTTTT
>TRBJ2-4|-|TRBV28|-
CASQQGLAAKNIQYF
TGTGCCAGCCAACAGGGTTTGGCGGCCAAAAACATTCAGTACTTC
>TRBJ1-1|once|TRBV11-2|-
CASSLDGAAGTEAFF
TGTGCCAGCAGCTTAGATGGGGCCGCGGGGACTGAAGCTTTCTTT
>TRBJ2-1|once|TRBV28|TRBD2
CASSSAEAGVYNEQFF
TGTGCCAGCAGTTCCGCAGAAGCGGGAGTCTACAATGAGCAGTTCTTC
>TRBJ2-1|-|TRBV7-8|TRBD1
CASSLRGGIYDEQFF
TGTGCCAGCAGCTTAAGAGGGGGCATCTACGATGAGCAGTTCTTC
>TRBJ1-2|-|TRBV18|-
CASSPPGSDYGYTF
TGTGCCAGCTCACCACCAGGGTCTGACTATGGCTACACCTTC
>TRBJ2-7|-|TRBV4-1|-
CASSRGGIYEQYF
TGCGCCAGCAGCCGGGGCGGGATCTACGAGCAGTACTTC
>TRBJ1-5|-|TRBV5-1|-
CASSLDSSNQPQHF
TGCGCCAGCAGCTTGGACAGCTCGAATCAGCCCCAGCATTTT
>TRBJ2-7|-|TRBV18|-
CASSPGSYYEQYF
TGTGCCAGCTCACCAGGGAGTTACTACGAGCAGTACTTC
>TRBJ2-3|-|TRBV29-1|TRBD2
CSAGTSVRGTQYF
TGCAGCGCCGGGACTAGCGTGCGGGGTACGCAGTATTTT
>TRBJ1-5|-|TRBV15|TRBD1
CATSRDDRGSQPQHF
TGTGCCACCAGCAGAGACGACAGGGGAAGCCAGCCCCAGCATTTT
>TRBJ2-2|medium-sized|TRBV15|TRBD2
CATSIRAGAGELFF
TGTGCCACCAGCATTAGGGCGGGGGCCGGGGAGCTGTTTTTT
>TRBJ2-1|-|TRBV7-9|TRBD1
CASSLRDSISYNEQFF
TGTGCCAGCAGCTTACGGGACAGCATATCCTACAATGAGCAGTTCTTC
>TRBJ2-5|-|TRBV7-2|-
CASSWQETQYF
TGTGCCAGCAGCTGGCAAGAGACCCAGTACTTC
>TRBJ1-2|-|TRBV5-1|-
CASRPPGQSGYTF
TGCGCCAGCAGACCCCCGGGACAAAGCGGCTACACCTTC
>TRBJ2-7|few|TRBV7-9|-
CASSQHGGAEAEQYF
TGTGCCAGCAGCCAGCACGGGGGCGCAGAGGCCGAGCAGTACTTC
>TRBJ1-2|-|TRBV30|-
CAWSVGDSISGYTF
TGTGCCTGGAGTGTAGGGGATTCGATCTCTGGCTACACCTTC
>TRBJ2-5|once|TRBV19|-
CASSKGWREETQYF
TGTGCCAGTAGCAAGGGGTGGAGGGAAGAGACCCAGTACTTC
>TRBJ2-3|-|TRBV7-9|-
CASSLAQGSDTQYF
TGTGCCAGCAGCTTAGCGCAGGGATCAGATACGCAGTATTTT
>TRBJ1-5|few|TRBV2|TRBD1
CASRIGTVNNQPQHF
TGTGCCAGCAGGATTGGGACAGTCAACAATCAGCCCCAGCATTTT
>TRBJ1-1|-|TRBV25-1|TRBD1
CASSKTGGFGTEAFF
TGTGCCAGCAGTAAGACAGGGGGGTTCGGCACTGAAGCTTTCTTT
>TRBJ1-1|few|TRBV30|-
CAWSVLGGTEAFF
TGTGCCTGGAGTGTACTAGGGGGCACTGAAGCTTTCTTT
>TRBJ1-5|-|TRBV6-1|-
CASSDELRTDNQPQHF
TGTGCCAGCAGTGACGAACTCCGGACCGATAATCAGCCCCAGCATTTT
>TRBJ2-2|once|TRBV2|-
CASSRVLAETGELFF
TGTGCCAGCAGTCGTGTATTGGCAGAAACCGGGGAGCTGTTTTTT
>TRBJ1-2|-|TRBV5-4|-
CASSFRDGNYGYTF
TGTGCCAGCAGCTTTCGGGACGGTAACTATGGCTACACCTTC
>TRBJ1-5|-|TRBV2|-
CASTDKAYQPQHF
TGTGCCAGCACGGACAAAGCCTATCAGCCCCAGCATTTT